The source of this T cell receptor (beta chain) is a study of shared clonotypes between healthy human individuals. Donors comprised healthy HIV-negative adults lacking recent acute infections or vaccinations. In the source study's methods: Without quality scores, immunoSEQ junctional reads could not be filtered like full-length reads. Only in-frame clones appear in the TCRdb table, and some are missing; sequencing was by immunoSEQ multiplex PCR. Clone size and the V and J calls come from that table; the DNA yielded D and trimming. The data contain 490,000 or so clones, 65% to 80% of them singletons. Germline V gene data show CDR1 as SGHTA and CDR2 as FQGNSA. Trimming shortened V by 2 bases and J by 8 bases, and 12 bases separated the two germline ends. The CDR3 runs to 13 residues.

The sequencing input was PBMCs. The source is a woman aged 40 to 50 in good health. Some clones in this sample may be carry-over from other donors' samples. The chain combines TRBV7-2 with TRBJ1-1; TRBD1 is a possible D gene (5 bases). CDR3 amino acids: CASSLSPGTEAFF. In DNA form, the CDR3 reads TGTGCCAGCAGCTTAAGCCCCGGGACCGAAGCTTTCTTT.